The subject of this entry is one T cell receptor beta chain. TCRdb's table, derived via immunoSEQ multiplex PCR, lists solely in-frame clones and lacks some. The data hold more than 250,000 clones, with more than 75% observed a single time. These data are taken from a study of blood T cell repertoires in COVID-19. Study-level background: COVID-19 samples, acute and convalescent, were from the United States, Italy and Spain. Sources were T cells, B-cell-depleted T cells, or PBMCs; the material itself was cDNA or gDNA.

V was pared by 0 bases and J by 7 bases, with 10 bases between. The germline V gene has CDR1 SGHDT and CDR2 YYEEEE. CDR3 length: 14 amino acids. Material: peripheral blood. The V gene is TRBV5-6, the J gene TRBJ1-4; D possibly corresponds to TRBD1 (5 bases). This clonotype originated in a woman aged 25 to 39 who had recovered from COVID-19. The CDR3, as DNA: TGTGCCAGCAGCTTGGGGGGACTAGGTGAAAAACTGTTTTTT. It is translated as CASSLGGLGEKLFF.